The clone carrying this TCR beta chain came up many times. Its antigen is still unknown. Sorted libraries were made with some 930,000 CD4+ or CD8+ T cells. Synthesis of cDNA was carried out by template-switch 5'RACE. The reaction used 10-nucleotide random UMIs. From the 5' RACE reads, TCRdb called clonotypes with MiXCR, one entry per CDR3 protein. The sample shows tens of thousands of distinct CDR3 sequences, about 9.9% of them seen only once. The data stem from a study of neurological immune-mediated disorders. Study-wide results and limits: None of the CDR3 amino acid sequences of expanded clones were shared across subjects, and this suggested private repertoires in all groups.

The CDR3 sequence is 15 residues long. Germline V gene sequence: CDR1 MNHEY, CDR2 SVGEGT. Trimming at V came to 6 bases and at J to 2 bases, leaving 10 bases not matched to a gene. The gene calls are TRBV6-2 or TRBV6-3 and TRBJ2-7; 7 positions agree with TRBD1. Sequencing used CD4+ T cells from blood. The sequence was obtained from a woman aged 25 to 45 with HTLV-1-associated myelopathy (HAM/TSP). The CDR3 coding sequence is TGTGCCAGCAGAGGGACAGCTCGTCTCCCCTACGAGCAGTACTTC. It encodes CASRGTARLPYEQYF.